This T cell receptor beta chain originates from a study of blood T cell repertoires in COVID-19. For the study at large: Some COVID-19 samples were acute and others convalescent; all came from the United States, Italy and Spain. PBMCs, B-cell-depleted T cells, or T cells provided the cDNA or gDNA that made up the material.

Per the study methods: Amplification from reference gene primers served as the basis for estimated nucleated cell counts. Sequencing was performed with immunoSEQ multiplex PCR; in TCRdb, only in-frame clones are kept and a portion is missing. That table furnishes V, J and clone size, whereas the DNA furnished D and trimming. The sample has some 220,000 clones, over 80% seen once; the top ten hold 5% to 7%. The sequenced sample was peripheral blood. This TCR derives from a woman aged 55-69 years with active or convalescent COVID-19.

The DNA for the CDR3 is TGTGCCAGCAGATATTACGGACAGAACACTGAAGCTTTCTTT. Amino acid sequence: CASRYYGQNTEAFF. The chain couples TRBV11-2 to TRBJ1-1, with D perhaps TRBD1 (5 bases). With 6 bases removed from V and 1 base from J, the gap between germline ends came to 12 bases. The CDR3 is made up of 14 amino acids. The germline gives CDR1 SGHAT, CDR2 FQNNGV.